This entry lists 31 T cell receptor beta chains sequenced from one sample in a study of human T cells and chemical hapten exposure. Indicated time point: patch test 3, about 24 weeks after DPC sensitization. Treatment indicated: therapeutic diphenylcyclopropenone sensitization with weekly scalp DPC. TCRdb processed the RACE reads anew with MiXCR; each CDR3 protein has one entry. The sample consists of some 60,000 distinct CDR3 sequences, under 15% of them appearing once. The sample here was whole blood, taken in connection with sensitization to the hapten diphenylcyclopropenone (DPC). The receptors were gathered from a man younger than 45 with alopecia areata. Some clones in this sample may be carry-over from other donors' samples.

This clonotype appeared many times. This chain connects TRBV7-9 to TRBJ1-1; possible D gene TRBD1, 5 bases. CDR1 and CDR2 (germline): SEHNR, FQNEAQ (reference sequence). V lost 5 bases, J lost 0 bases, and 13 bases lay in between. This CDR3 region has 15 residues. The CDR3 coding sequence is TGTGCCAGCAGCGTAACTGACAGACTGAACACTGAAGCTTTCTTT. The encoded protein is CASSVTDRLNTEAFF.

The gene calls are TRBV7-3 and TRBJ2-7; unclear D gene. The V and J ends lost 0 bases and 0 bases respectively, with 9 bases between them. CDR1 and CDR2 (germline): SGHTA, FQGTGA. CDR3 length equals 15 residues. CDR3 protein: CASSLTQADSYEQYF. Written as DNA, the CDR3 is TGTGCCAGCAGCTTAACGCAGGCAGACTCCTACGAGCAGTACTTC. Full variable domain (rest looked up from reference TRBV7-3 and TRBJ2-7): GAGVSQTPSNKVTEKGKYVELRCDPISGHTALYWYRQSLGQGPEFLIYFQGTGAADDSGLPNDRFFAVRPEGSVSTLKIQRTERGDSAVYLCASSLTQADSYEQYFGPGTRLTVT.

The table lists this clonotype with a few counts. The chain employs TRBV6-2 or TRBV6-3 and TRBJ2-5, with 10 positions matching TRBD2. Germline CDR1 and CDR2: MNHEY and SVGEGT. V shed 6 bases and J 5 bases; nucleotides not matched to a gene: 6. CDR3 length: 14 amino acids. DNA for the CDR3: TGTGCCAGCAGAGAGCGGGGGGGTCAGGAGACCCAGTACTTC. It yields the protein CASRERGGQETQYF.

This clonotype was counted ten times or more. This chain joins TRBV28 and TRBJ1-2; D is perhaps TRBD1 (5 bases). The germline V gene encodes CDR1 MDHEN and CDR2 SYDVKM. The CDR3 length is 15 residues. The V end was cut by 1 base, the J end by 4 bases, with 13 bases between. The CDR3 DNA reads TGTGCCAGCAGTTTATCGGCTCGAGGGGCCTATGGCTACACCTTC. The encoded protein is CASSLSARGAYGYTF.

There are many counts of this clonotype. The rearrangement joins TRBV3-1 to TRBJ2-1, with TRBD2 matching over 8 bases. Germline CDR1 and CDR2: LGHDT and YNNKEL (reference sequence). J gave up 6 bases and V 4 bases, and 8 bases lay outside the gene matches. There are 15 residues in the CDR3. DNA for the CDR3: TGTGCCAGCAGCCTAAGGGCCAGCGGGGGCAATGAGCAGTTCTTC. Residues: CASSLRASGGNEQFF.

In nucleotides, the CDR3 is TGTGCCAGCAGCCTGGCCATCAGGACCTACGAGCAGTACTTC. Amino acids: CASSLAIRTYEQYF. The gene calls are TRBV27 and TRBJ2-7, with D hard to call. Trimming took 6 bases from V and 2 from J, leaving 14 bases between them. The CDR3 is 14 amino acids. The germline CDR1 and CDR2 sequences are MNHEY and SMNVEV (reference sequence).

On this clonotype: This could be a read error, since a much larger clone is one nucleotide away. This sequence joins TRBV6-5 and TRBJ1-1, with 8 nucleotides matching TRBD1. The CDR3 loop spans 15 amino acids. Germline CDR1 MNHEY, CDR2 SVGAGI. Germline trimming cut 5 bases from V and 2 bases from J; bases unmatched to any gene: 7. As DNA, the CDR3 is TGTGCCAGCAGTGTTACAGGGGGAATAAACACTGAAGCTTTCTTT. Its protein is CASSVTGGINTEAFF.

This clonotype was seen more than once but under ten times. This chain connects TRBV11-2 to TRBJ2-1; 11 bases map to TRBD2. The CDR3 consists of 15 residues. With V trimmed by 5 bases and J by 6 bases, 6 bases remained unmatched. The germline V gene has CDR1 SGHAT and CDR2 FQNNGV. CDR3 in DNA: TGTGCCAGCAGCCAGACTAGCGGGAACCCCAATGAGCAGTTCTTC. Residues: CASSQTSGNPNEQFF.

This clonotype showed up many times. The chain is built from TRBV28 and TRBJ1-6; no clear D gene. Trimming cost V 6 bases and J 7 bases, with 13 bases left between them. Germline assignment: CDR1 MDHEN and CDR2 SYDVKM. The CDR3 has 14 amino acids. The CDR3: CASRIGVRNSPLHF. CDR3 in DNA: TGTGCCAGCAGGATCGGGGTTAGGAATTCACCCCTCCACTTT.

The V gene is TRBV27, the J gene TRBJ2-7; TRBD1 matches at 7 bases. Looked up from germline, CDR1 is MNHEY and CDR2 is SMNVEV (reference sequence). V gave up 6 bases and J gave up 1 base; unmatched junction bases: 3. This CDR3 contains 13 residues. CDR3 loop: CASSRGQSYEQYF. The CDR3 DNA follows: TGTGCCAGCAGCCGGGGACAGTCCTACGAGCAGTACTTC.

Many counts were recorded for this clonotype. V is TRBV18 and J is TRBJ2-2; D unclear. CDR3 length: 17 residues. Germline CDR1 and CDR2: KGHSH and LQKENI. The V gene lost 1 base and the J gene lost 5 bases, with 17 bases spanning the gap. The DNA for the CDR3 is TGTGCCAGCTCACCACTCGACACCTCTATCTCTACCGGGGAGCTGTTTTTT. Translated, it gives CASSPLDTSISTGELFF. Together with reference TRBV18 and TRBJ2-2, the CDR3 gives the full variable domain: NAGVMQNPRHLVRRRGQEARLRCSPMKGHSHVYWYRQLPEEGLKFMVYLQKENIIDESGMPKERFSAEFPKEGPSILRIQQVVRGDSAAYFCASSPLDTSISTGELFFGEGSRLTVL.

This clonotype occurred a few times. The CDR3: CASSQDRSSGPYEQYF. Written as DNA, the CDR3 is TGCGCCAGCAGCCAAGATCGGTCTAGCGGGCCCTACGAGCAGTACTTC. V and J are TRBV4-3 and TRBJ2-7; 8 nucleotides agree with TRBD2. Losses at the gene ends were 0 bases for V and 2 bases for J; bases not matched to a gene: 6. The germline CDR1 and CDR2 sequences are LGHNA and YSLEER. The CDR3 contains 16 residues.

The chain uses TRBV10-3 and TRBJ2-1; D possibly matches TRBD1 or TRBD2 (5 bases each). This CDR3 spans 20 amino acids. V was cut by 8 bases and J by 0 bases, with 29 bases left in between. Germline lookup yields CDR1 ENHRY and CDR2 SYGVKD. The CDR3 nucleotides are TGTGCCATCTACCGCAAATGGGACCCACTAAGCCCAAGCTCCTACAATGAGCAGTTCTTC. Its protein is CAIYRKWDPLSPSSYNEQFF.

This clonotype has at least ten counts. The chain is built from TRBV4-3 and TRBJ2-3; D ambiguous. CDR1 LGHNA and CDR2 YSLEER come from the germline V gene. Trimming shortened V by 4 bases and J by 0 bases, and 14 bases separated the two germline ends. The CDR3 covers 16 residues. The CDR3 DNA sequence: TGCGCCAGCAGCCCCCGAAGTTTTTCTAGCACAGATACGCAGTATTTT. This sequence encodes CASSPRSFSSTDTQYF.

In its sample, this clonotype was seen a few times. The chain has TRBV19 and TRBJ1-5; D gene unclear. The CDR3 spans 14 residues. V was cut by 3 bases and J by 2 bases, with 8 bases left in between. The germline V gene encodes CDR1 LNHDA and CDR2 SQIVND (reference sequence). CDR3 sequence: CASSIFTGNQPQHF. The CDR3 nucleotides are TGTGCCAGTAGTATCTTTACGGGCAATCAGCCCCAGCATTTT.

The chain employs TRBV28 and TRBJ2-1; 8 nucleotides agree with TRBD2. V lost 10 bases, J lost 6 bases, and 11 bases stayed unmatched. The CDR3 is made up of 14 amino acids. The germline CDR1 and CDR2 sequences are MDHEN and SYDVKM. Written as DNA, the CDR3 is TGTGCCACCCGGAGCGGGGGAGTATCCAATGAGCAGTTCTTC. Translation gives CATRSGGVSNEQFF.

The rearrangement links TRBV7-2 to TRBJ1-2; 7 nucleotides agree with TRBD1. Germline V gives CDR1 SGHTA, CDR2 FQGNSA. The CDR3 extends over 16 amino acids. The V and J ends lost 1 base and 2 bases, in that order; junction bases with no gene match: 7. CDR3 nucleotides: TGTGCCAGCAGCTTAGTCTGGGACAGACCGAACTATGGCTACACCTTC. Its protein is CASSLVWDRPNYGYTF.

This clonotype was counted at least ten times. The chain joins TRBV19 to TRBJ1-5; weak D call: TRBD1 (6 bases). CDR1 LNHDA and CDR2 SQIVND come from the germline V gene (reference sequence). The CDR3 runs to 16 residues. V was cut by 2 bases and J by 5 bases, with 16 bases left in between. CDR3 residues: CASSISGAEVDQPQHF. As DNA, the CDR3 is TGTGCCAGTAGTATATCGGGGGCGGAGGTTGATCAGCCCCAGCATTTT.

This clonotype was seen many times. CDR3 protein: CASSQVGHRKNIQYF. The CDR3 DNA sequence: TGCGCCAGCAGCCAAGTGGGACATCGCAAAAACATTCAGTACTTC. The chain combines TRBV4-3 with TRBJ2-4, with D maybe TRBD1 (6 bases). Trimming took 1 base from V and 3 from J, leaving 10 bases between them. Germline V gene lookup returns CDR1 LGHNA and CDR2 YSLEER. This CDR3 has 15 amino acids.

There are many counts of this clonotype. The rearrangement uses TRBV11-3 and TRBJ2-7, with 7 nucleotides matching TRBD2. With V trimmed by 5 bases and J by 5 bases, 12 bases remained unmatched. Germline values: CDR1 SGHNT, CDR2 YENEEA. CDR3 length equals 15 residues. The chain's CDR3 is CASSVGEGTPHEQYF. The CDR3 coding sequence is TGTGCCAGCAGCGTCGGGGAGGGGACTCCGCACGAGCAGTACTTC.

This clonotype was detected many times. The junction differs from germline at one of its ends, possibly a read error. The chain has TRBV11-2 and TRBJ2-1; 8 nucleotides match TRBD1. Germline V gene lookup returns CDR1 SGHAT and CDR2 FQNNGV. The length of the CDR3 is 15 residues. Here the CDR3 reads CASSLGQGPYNEQFF. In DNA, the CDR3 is TGTGCCAGCAGTTTAGGACAGGGCCCCTACAATGAGCAGTTCTTC.

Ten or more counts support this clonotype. Written as DNA, the CDR3 is TGTGCTAGTGGTTCCATTGGAGAGACCCAGTACTTC. Its translation is CASGSIGETQYF. The chain has TRBV12-5 and TRBJ2-5, with D hard to call. The V and J ends lost 4 bases and 4 bases respectively, with 7 bases between them. Germline assignment: CDR1 LGHNT and CDR2 FRNRAP. The CDR3 spans 12 residues.

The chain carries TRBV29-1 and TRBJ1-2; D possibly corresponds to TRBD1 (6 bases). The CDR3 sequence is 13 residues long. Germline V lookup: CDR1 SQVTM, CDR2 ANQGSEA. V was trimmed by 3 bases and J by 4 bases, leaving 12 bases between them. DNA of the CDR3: TGCAGCGTTGACGCGGGGGGCCGCTATGGCTACACCTTC. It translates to CSVDAGGRYGYTF.

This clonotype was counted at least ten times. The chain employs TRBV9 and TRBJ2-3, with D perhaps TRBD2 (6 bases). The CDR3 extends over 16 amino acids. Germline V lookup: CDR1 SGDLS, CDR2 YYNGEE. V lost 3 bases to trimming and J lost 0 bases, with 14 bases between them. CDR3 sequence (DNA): TGTGCCAGCAGCGGAGGGACTCCAACTAGCACAGATACGCAGTATTTT. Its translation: CASSGGTPTSTDTQYF.

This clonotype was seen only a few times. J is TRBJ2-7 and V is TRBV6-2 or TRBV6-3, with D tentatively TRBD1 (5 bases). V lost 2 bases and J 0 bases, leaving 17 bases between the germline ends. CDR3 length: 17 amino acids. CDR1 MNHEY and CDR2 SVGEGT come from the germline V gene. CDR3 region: CASSYPWTRANSYEQYF. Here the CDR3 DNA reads TGTGCCAGCAGTTACCCATGGACAAGGGCCAACTCCTACGAGCAGTACTTC.

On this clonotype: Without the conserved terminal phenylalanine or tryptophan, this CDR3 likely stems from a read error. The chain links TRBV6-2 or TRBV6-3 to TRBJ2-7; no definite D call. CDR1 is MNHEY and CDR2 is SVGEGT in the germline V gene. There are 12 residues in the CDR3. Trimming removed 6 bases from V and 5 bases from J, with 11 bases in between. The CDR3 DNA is TGTGCCAGCAGCCCCTCCGGGCACGAGCAGTACTCC. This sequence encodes CASSPSGHEQYS.

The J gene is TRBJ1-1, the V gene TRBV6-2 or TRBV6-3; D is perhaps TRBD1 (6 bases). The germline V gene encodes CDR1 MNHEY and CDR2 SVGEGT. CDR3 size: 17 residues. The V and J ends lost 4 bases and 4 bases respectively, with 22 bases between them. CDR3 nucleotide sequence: TGTGCCAGCAGTTCTTGGGGGCAGGGGCGGAGAATCACTGAAGCTTTCTTT. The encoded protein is CASSSWGQGRRITEAFF.

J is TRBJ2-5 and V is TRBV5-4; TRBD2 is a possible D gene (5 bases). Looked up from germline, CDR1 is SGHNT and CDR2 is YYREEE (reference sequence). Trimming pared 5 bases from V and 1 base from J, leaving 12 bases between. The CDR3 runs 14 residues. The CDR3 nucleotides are TGTGCCAGCAGACTAGTAGGCAGCCAAGAGACCCAGTACTTC. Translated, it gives CASRLVGSQETQYF.

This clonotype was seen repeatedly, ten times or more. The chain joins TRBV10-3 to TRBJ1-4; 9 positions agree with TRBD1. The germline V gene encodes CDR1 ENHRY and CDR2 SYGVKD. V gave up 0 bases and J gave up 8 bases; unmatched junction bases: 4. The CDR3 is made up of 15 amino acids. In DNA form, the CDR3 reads TGTGCCATCAGTGAGTCGGAGACAGGGGGGGAAAAACTGTTTTTT. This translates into CAISESETGGEKLFF.

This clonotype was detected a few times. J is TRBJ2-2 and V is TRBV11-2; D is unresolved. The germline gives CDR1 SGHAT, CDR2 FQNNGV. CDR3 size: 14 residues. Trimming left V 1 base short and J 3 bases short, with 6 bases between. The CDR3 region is CASSLGLYTGELFF. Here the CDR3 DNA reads TGTGCCAGCAGCTTAGGGCTATACACCGGGGAGCTGTTTTTT. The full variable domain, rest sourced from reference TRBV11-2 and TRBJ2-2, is EAGVAQSPRYKIIEKRQSVAFWCNPISGHATLYWYQQILGQGPKLLIQFQNNGVVDDSQLPKDRFSAERLKGVDSTLKIQPAKLEDSAVYLCASSLGLYTGELFFGEGSRLTVL.

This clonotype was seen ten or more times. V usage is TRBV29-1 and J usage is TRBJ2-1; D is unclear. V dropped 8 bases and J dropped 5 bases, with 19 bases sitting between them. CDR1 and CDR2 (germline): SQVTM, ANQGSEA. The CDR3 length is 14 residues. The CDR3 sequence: CSLRSPQKDNEQFF. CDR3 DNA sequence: TGCAGCCTGCGGTCACCCCAAAAGGACAATGAGCAGTTCTTC.